The entry that follows covers one T cell receptor (beta chain) sequence. The J segment lost 0 bases and the V segment lost 4 bases, leaving 9 bases of the junction unmatched. The CDR3 consists of 17 residues. The V gene's germline CDR1 is SGHDT and CDR2 YYEEEE. Unique molecular identifiers were in the cDNA, with template-switch universal primer binding. TCRdb recomputed calls from the 5' RACE reads with MiXCR, one row per CDR3 protein. The repertoire holds some 690,000 distinct CDR3 sequences, 21% seen once, with roughly 4% in the top ten. These data are taken from a study of identical twins. These data were also reused for a study on T cells expressing NK-cell markers. From that report: In sorted CD3+CD56+NKG2C+, CD3+CD56+NKG2C- and CD3+CD56-NKG2C+ T cells, TCR beta repertoires were obtained. The study sequenced eight donors, seven HCMV-seropositive and one seronegative. Dominant NKG2C+ clonotypes made up about 1.0-8% of CD8+ T cells in roughly 6 donors.

Sequencing was performed on PBMCs. This rearrangement joins TRBV5-6 to TRBJ2-1; 8 nucleotides agree with TRBD1. This sequence was found in a woman in her late teens or twenties in good health. DNA for the CDR3: TGTGCCAGCAGCAGACAGACAGGGGCCTTCTCCTACAATGAGCAGTTCTTC. This encodes CASSRQTGAFSYNEQFF.